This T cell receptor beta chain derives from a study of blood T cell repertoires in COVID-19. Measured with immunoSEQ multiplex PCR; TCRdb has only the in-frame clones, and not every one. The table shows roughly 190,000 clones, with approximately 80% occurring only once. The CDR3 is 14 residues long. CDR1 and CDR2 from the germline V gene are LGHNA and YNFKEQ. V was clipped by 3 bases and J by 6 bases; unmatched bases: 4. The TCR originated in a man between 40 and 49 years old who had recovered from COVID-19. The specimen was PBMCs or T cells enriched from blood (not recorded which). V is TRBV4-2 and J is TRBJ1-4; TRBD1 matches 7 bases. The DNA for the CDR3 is TGTGCCAGCAGCCAGCAGGGGGGCGATGAAAAACTGTTTTTT. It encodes CASSQQGGDEKLFF.